The T cell receptor beta chain under discussion was sequenced for a study of blood T cell repertoires in COVID-19. At the level of the study: The origin of the acute and convalescent COVID-19 samples was the United States, Italy and Spain. Nucleic acid was either cDNA or gDNA, and it came from T cells, B-cell-depleted T cells, or PBMCs.

The protocol was immunoSEQ multiplex PCR, while the TCRdb copy is restricted to in-frame clones and leaves out a portion. The sample includes 110,000 to 150,000 clones, about 87% seen only once; the top ten take more than 9.5%. There are 14 residues in the CDR3. Trimming removed 0 bases from V and 7 bases from J, with 9 bases in between. CDR1 is LGHDT, CDR2 YNNKEL, per germline (reference sequence). The chain combines TRBV3-1 (or the pseudogene TRBV3-2) with TRBJ1-4, with D possibly TRBD1 on 6 matching bases. This sequence originates from a woman of 80 years or more with acute or convalescent COVID-19. The sequencing input was peripheral blood. DNA for the CDR3: TGTGCCAGCAGCCAAGAAGGGGGGGGTGAAAAACTGTTTTTT. This codes for CASSQEGGGEKLFF.